The rows below give T cell receptor beta chains drawn from one sample of a study of T cell repertoires in cytomegalovirus infection. The antigens of these receptors remain unknown. Each CDR3 protein is one row after TCRdb ran MiXCR on the reads. Among around 310,000 distinct CDR3 sequences listed, 25% to 35% were seen once. This sample comprised cultured PBMCs, obtained from culture after CMV antigen stimulation. The receptors here all came from a human donor in good health (CMV status not recorded). Some clones in this sample may be carry-over from other donors' samples. The CDR3 runs from the conserved cysteine through the conserved F or W. The D gene is left open where the match is weak. Size is stated for part of the rows, as once, few or many counts, or as a class when the clone is expanded.

d_call	v_call	j_call	clone_size	cdr3_aa	cdr3_nt
.	TRBV12-3/TRBV12-4	TRBJ2-1	.	CASTRDYNEQFF	TGTGCCAGCACTAGGGACTACAATGAGCAGTTCTTC
TRBD1	TRBV5-6	TRBJ1-2	.	CASIRGQGAHYGYTF	TGTGCCAGCATTCGGGGGCAGGGGGCTCACTATGGCTACACCTTC
.	TRBV6-5	TRBJ2-7	.	CASSYSYRSSYEQYF	TGTGCCAGCAGTTACTCGTATCGTAGCTCCTACGAGCAGTACTTC
TRBD2	TRBV4-2	TRBJ2-7	.	CASSQAGTSHEQYF	TGTGCCAGCAGCCAAGCCGGGACTAGTCACGAGCAGTACTTC
.	TRBV6-6	TRBJ1-2	.	CASSYATGSDGYTF	TGTGCCAGCAGTTACGCCACCGGTAGTGATGGCTACACCTTC
.	TRBV7-2	TRBJ2-3	.	CASSLDGVFTDTQYF	TGTGCCAGCAGCTTAGATGGTGTGTTCACAGATACGCAGTATTTT
.	TRBV7-8	TRBJ1-2	.	CASSVDREGYTF	TGTGCCAGCAGCGTCGACAGAGAGGGCTACACCTTC
.	TRBV15	TRBJ1-1	few	CATSRDKTGNTEAFF	TGTGCCACCAGCAGAGACAAAACAGGTAACACTGAAGCTTTCTTT
TRBD2	TRBV5-4	TRBJ2-7	.	CASSAFASGGPSYEQYF	TGTGCCAGCAGCGCCTTTGCTAGCGGGGGACCCTCCTACGAGCAGTACTTC
.	TRBV4-1	TRBJ1-1	few	CASSQEIGQGRTEAFF	TGCGCCAGCAGCCAAGAAATAGGGCAGGGCCGGACTGAAGCTTTCTTT
TRBD1	TRBV6-5	TRBJ2-4	.	CASRPRRDSTLFLAKNIQYF	TGTGCCAGCAGGCCACGAAGGGACAGTACCCTATTTTTAGCCAAAAACATTCAGTACTTC
.	TRBV19	TRBJ1-6	few	CASRDTGLESYNSPLHF	TGTGCCAGTAGGGACACAGGGTTGGAATCCTATAATTCACCCCTCCACTTT
.	TRBV12-3/TRBV12-4	TRBJ1-3	once	CASSSGVASGNTIYF	TGTGCCAGCAGTTCCGGTGTAGCCTCTGGAAACACCATATATTTT
TRBD2	TRBV4-2	TRBJ2-7	.	CASSQDGSSGSYEQYF	TGTGCCAGCAGCCAAGATGGTTCTAGCGGGAGCTACGAGCAGTACTTC
.	TRBV7-9	TRBJ1-4	few	CASSRQEEYEKLFF	TGTGCCAGCAGCCGACAGGAAGAATATGAAAAACTGTTTTTT
TRBD1	TRBV7-3	TRBJ1-2	.	CASSSTGDSGGYTF	TGTGCCAGCAGCTCCACAGGGGATTCAGGTGGCTACACCTTC
TRBD1	TRBV20-1	TRBJ2-1	.	CSARDQGRGNEQFF	TGCAGTGCTAGAGATCAAGGCAGGGGGAATGAGCAGTTCTTC
.	TRBV5-6	TRBJ1-2	.	CASSSDRSYTF	TGTGCCAGCAGCTCGGACAGAAGCTACACCTTC
.	TRBV20-1	TRBJ1-2	few	CSASTFVGYTF	TGCAGTGCCTCGACATTTGTTGGCTACACCTTC
.	TRBV2	TRBJ1-1	few	CASIGQPNTEAFF	TGTGCCAGCATAGGGCAGCCGAACACTGAAGCTTTCTTT
.	TRBV20-1	TRBJ1-2	few	CSAREPGTKAVYGYTF	TGCAGTGCTAGAGAGCCCGGGACCAAGGCAGTCTATGGCTACACCTTC
TRBD1	TRBV7-2	TRBJ2-2	many	CARTGQGNTGELFF	TGTGCCAGGACAGGACAGGGGAACACCGGGGAGCTGTTTTTT
.	TRBV7-6	TRBJ2-7	few	CASGKALSYEQYF	TGTGCCAGCGGTAAAGCACTGTCCTACGAGCAGTACTTC
.	TRBV11-3	TRBJ2-2	.	CASSLLRHRPHTGELFF	TGTGCCAGCAGCTTACTTCGACATCGGCCCCACACCGGGGAGCTGTTTTTT
.	TRBV27	TRBJ2-1	.	CASSLNSLHSYNEQFF	TGTGCCAGCAGTCTTAACTCCTTACACTCCTACAATGAGCAGTTCTTC
.	TRBV10-3	TRBJ1-1	.	CAISAGGARAEAFF	TGTGCCATCAGTGCGGGGGGCGCAAGGGCTGAAGCTTTCTTT
TRBD1	TRBV28	TRBJ2-6	many	CASRRDSSSGANVLTF	TGTGCCAGCAGAAGGGACAGCAGCTCTGGGGCCAACGTCCTGACTTTC
.	TRBV20-1	TRBJ2-1	many	CSARDSRTNLYNEQFF	TGCAGTGCTAGAGACTCCAGGACTAACCTTTACAATGAGCAGTTCTTC
TRBD2	TRBV11-2	TRBJ2-3	many	CASRRLAGGPDGTDTQYF	TGTGCCAGCAGAAGACTAGCGGGAGGGCCGGATGGCACAGATACGCAGTATTTT
.	TRBV6-1	TRBJ1-2	many	CASTRDTANYGYTF	TGTGCCAGCACCCGGGACACAGCTAACTATGGCTACACCTTC
TRBD2	TRBV7-6	TRBJ2-5	.	CASSLRLAGGPGETQYF	TGTGCCAGCAGCCTGAGACTAGCGGGAGGGCCAGGAGAGACCCAGTACTTC
.	TRBV7-6	TRBJ2-3	many	CASSSVPKTMTRTDTQYF	TGTGCCAGCAGCTCGGTCCCGAAAACCATGACACGCACAGATACGCAGTATTTT
TRBD1	TRBV11-3	TRBJ2-5	.	CASSRDSHQETQYF	TGTGCCAGCAGCCGGGACAGCCACCAAGAGACCCAGTACTTC
.	TRBV6-6	TRBJ1-5	.	CASSGNQPQHF	TGTGCCAGCAGCGGAAATCAGCCCCAGCATTTT
TRBD2	TRBV20-1	TRBJ2-5	few	CSAIPGLAGVETQYF	TGCAGTGCCATACCGGGACTAGCGGGAGTGGAGACCCAGTACTTC
TRBD1	TRBV18	TRBJ2-2	.	CASSGGQVNTGELFF	TGTGCCAGCTCTGGGGGACAGGTGAACACCGGGGAGCTGTTTTTT
TRBD2	TRBV7-3	TRBJ2-1	.	CASSLEGGPGNEQFF	TGTGCCAGCAGTCTAGAGGGAGGGCCGGGAAATGAGCAGTTCTTC
.	TRBV5-1	TRBJ1-5	many	CASSLQGNQPQHF	TGTGCCAGCAGCTTACAGGGCAATCAGCCCCAGCATTTT
.	TRBV7-8	TRBJ2-1	once	CASSHREDLNNEQFF	TGTGCCAGCAGCCACCGGGAAGACCTTAACAATGAGCAGTTCTTC
.	TRBV11-2	TRBJ2-7	.	CASSLVTGRSYEQYF	TGTGCCAGCAGCTTAGTAACAGGGCGATCCTACGAGCAGTACTTC
.	TRBV2	TRBJ2-1	.	CASSEEDGSHEQFF	TGTGCCAGCAGTGAGGAGGACGGGTCCCATGAGCAGTTCTTC
TRBD1	TRBV27	TRBJ2-3	.	CASSTMKGATQYF	TGTGCCAGCAGCACGATGAAGGGGGCGACGCAGTATTTT
.	TRBV29-1	TRBJ2-7	.	CSVEVGGEYMGEQYF	TGCAGCGTTGAAGTCGGCGGAGAGTACATGGGGGAGCAGTACTTC